These 12 T cell receptor beta chains came from one sample sequenced in a study of metastatic and nonmetastatic thyroid tumors. TCRdb ran MiXCR on the PCR reads. The sample gives some 22,000 clones, under 25% of which show up once; 10% to 15% is in the top ten. Nobody among the patients had been given any treatment before thyroid surgery. The specimen sequenced was blood. These TCRs come from a male donor with papillary thyroid cancer or a benign thyroid nodule (not recorded which). Some clones in this sample may be carry-over from other donors' samples.

This clone is deemed medium-sized (0.01 to 0.1%). The V gene is TRBV12-3 or TRBV12-4, the J gene TRBJ2-7; possibly TRBD1 for D (5 bases). CDR3 size: 16 residues. Trimming pared 5 bases from V and 2 bases from J, leaving 19 bases between. CDR3 residues: CASSRSGAETTYEQYF. The CDR3, as DNA: TGTGCCAGCAGTCGATCTGGGGCAGAAACAACCTACGAGCAGTACTTC.

This clone was seen more than once but under ten times. CDR3: CASSVPGHDSEQYF. The CDR3 region has the DNA TGTGCCAGCAGTGTACCGGGACATGACTCCGAGCAGTACTTC. This chain joins TRBV2 and TRBJ2-7; a possible D gene is TRBD1 (6 bases). From germline, CDR1 is SNHLY and CDR2 FYNNEI. Trimming stripped 4 bases from V and 6 bases from J, with 16 bases between. The CDR3 totals 14 residues.

This clone showed up many times. The J gene is TRBJ2-7, the V gene TRBV29-1; 8 positions match TRBD1. Looked up from germline, CDR1 is SQVTM and CDR2 is ANQGSEA. This CDR3 contains 13 residues. The junction had 5 bases not matched to a gene; V was cut back by 4 bases and J by 3 bases. As DNA, the CDR3 is TGCAGCGTTGGAGGGACAGGAATCTACGAGCAGTACTTC. This gives the protein CSVGGTGIYEQYF.

This clone occurred a few times. The chain uses TRBV12-3 or TRBV12-4 and TRBJ1-2; no clear D. The CDR3 totals 11 residues. V lost 4 bases and J 4 bases, leaving 4 bases between the germline ends. CDR3 DNA sequence: TGTGCCAGCAGTTCCTTCTATGGCTACACCTTC. Its protein product is CASSSFYGYTF.

This clone was found a few times. It is likely a read error, because the conserved phenylalanine at the end of the CDR3 is missing. The chain recombines TRBV10-3 with TRBJ2-7, with D possibly TRBD2 on 5 matching bases. Germline V lookup: CDR1 ENHRY, CDR2 SYGVKD. Trimming pared 4 bases from V and 4 bases from J, leaving 20 bases between. The CDR3 covers 16 residues. The CDR3 nucleotides read TGTGCCATCAGTGGGCCGTCTACTGCTGGAGGATACGAGCAGTACCTC. This sequence encodes CAISGPSTAGGYEQYL.

By frequency in the sample, this clone is medium-sized. The J gene is TRBJ1-1, the V gene TRBV19, with TRBD1 matching 10 bases. The ends lost 5 bases at V and 5 bases at J; junction bases unmatched: 8. Germline V gene lookup returns CDR1 LNHDA and CDR2 SQIVND (reference sequence). CDR3 length: 15 residues. The CDR3 here is CASSRKTGGRTEAFF. In nucleotides, the CDR3 is TGTGCCAGTAGTCGAAAGACAGGGGGCCGGACTGAAGCTTTCTTT.

As to this clone: Other DNA sequences in the same sample also yield this CDR3. In DNA, the CDR3 is TGCAGTGCTAGGAGGGGTGGTCTAGCCTACACCGGGGAGCTGTTTTTT. Protein: CSARRGGLAYTGELFF. The chain is built from TRBV20-1 and TRBJ2-2, with D perhaps assigned TRBD1 or TRBD2 (5 bases each). Germline CDR1 is DFQATT and CDR2 is SNEGSKA (reference sequence). The length of the CDR3 is 16 residues. V was shortened by 3 bases and J by 3 bases, with 17 bases between the two germline ends.

The chain uses TRBV30 and TRBJ1-2; D is ambiguous. Trimming took off 4 bases at V and 1 base at J, with 16 bases between the two ends. Looked up from germline, CDR1 is GTSNPN and CDR2 is SVGIG (reference sequence). The length of the CDR3 is 15 residues. This chain's CDR3 is CAWTPFEGINYGYTF. CDR3 DNA: TGTGCCTGGACGCCCTTTGAAGGGATTAACTATGGCTACACCTTC.

In regard to this clone: Sequence at one end of the junction differs from germline and may be a read error. V and J are TRBV5-1 and TRBJ1-5; D might be TRBD1 (6 bases). CDR1 is SGHRS and CDR2 is YFSETQ in the germline V gene. The CDR3 is 14 amino acids. CDR3 bases: TGCGACAGCAGCTTTGGGGGCACCAATCAGCCCCAGCATTTT. This encodes CDSSFGGTNQPQHF.

This clone was observed a handful of times. The genes are TRBV11-2 and TRBJ2-2; TRBD2 aligns across 7 bases. Unmatched junction bases numbered 7, after V lost 2 bases and J lost 1 base. The CDR3 is made up of 17 amino acids. The germline V gene encodes CDR1 SGHAT and CDR2 FQNNGV. Here the CDR3 DNA reads TGTGCCAGCAGCTTACGATGGGGGGGTAAGAACACCGGGGAGCTGTTTTTT. Translated: CASSLRWGGKNTGELFF.

The table lists this clone with many counts. The CDR3 protein is CASSQRLAGPSSYEQYF. CDR3 nucleotide sequence: TGTGCCAGCAGCCAAAGACTAGCGGGACCCTCTTCCTACGAGCAGTACTTC. This sequence joins TRBV7-2 and TRBJ2-7, with TRBD2 matching over 11 bases. The V and J ends lost 5 bases and 1 base, in that order; junction bases with no gene match: 10. From germline, CDR1 is SGHTA and CDR2 FQGNSA. The CDR3 contains 17 residues. Together with reference TRBV7-2 and TRBJ2-7, the CDR3 gives the full variable domain: GAGVSQSPSNKVTEKGKDVELRCDPISGHTALYWYRQSLGQGLEFLIYFQGNSAPDKSGLPSDRFSAERTGGSVSTLTIQRTQQEDSAVYLCASSQRLAGPSSYEQYFGPGTRLTVT.

This clone was recorded at least ten times. The gene calls are TRBV19 and TRBJ2-2, with D perhaps given as TRBD1 or TRBD2 (5 bases each). V dropped 11 bases and J dropped 7 bases, with 17 bases sitting between them. Germline V CDR1 and CDR2: LNHDA, SQIVND (reference sequence). The CDR3 has 13 amino acids. The CDR3: CAATGTPGGELFF. CDR3 nucleotides: TGTGCCGCGACGGGGACGCCGGGCGGGGAGCTGTTTTTT.